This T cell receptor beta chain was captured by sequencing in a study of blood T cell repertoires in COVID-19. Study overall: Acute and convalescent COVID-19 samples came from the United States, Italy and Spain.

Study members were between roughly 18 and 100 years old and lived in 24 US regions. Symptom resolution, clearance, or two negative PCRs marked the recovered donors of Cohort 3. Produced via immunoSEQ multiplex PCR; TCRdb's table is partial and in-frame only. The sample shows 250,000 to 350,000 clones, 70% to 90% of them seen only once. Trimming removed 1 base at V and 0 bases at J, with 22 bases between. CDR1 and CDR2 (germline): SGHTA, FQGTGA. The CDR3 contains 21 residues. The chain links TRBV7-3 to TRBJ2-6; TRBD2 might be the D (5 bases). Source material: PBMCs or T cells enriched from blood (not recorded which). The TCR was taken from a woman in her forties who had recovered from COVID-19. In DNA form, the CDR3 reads TGTGCCAGCAGCTTAAAATGGGCGGGTGGTGAATTGGGCTCTGGGGCCAACGTCCTGACTTTC. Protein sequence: CASSLKWAGGELGSGANVLTF.